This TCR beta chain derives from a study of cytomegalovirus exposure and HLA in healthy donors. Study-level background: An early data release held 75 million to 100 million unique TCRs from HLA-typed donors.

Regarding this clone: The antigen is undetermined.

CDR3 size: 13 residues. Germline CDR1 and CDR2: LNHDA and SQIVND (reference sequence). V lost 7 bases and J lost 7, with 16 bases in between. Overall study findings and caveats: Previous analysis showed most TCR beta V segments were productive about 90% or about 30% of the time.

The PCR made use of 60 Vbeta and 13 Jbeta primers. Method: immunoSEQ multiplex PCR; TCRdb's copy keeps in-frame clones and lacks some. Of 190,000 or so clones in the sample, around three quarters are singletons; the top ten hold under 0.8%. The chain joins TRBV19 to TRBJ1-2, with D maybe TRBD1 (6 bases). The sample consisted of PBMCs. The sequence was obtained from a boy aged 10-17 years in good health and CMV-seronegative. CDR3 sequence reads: CASTPTEQGGYTF. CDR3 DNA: TGTGCCAGTACCCCGACAGAACAGGGTGGCTACACCTTC.